This is a list of T cell receptor beta chains from one sample in a study of T-cell reconstitution after alpha-beta-depleted transplantation in children. MiXCR, run by TCRdb on the PCR reads, gives a single entry per CDR3 protein. Of hundreds of thousands of distinct CDR3 sequences listed, roughly 25% are singletons. Material: PBMCs, mostly from graft donor cells, obtained 360 days after TCRalphabeta/CD19-depleted stem cell transplant. The source of these receptors is a female patient aged 2-9 years who had a stem cell transplant for congenital amegakaryocytic thrombocytopenia, so the T cells may come from the graft donor. Both conserved end residues are part of each CDR3. Fields, in order: J gene, D gene, V gene, clone size, CDR3 protein, CDR3 DNA. The D gene is left open where the match is weak. A clone size is listed for some rows: how often the clone was seen (once, few, many), or a class if it is expanded.

>TRBJ2-1|.|TRBV7-8|many
CASSLARVNEQFF
TGTGCCAGCAGCTTAGCTAGGGTCAATGAGCAGTTCTTC
>TRBJ2-1|TRBD2|TRBV12-3/TRBV12-4|.
CASSRTSDEQFF
TGTGCCAGCAGTCGGACTAGCGATGAGCAGTTCTTC
>TRBJ2-7|.|TRBV9|.
CASSVDLEKEQYF
TGTGCCAGCAGCGTAGATCTCGAAAAAGAGCAGTACTTC
>TRBJ2-2|.|TRBV20-1|.
CSARDPSRGELFF
TGCAGTGCTAGAGACCCAAGTCGCGGGGAGCTGTTTTTT
>TRBJ2-2|.|TRBV5-4|.
CASSLGRSGELFF
TGTGCCAGCAGCTTGGGGCGTTCCGGGGAGCTGTTTTTT
>TRBJ1-6|.|TRBV20-1|.
CSARGESPTYNSPLHF
TGCAGTGCTAGAGGGGAATCCCCTACATATAATTCACCCCTCCACTTT
>TRBJ1-5|.|TRBV4-1|many
CASSQEFIDLSNQPQHF
TGCGCCAGCAGCCAAGAGTTTATAGACCTCTCCAATCAGCCCCAGCATTTT
>TRBJ1-2|TRBD1|TRBV6-1|.
CASSLGQKGPEGYTF
TGTGCCAGCAGTCTGGGACAGAAAGGACCAGAGGGCTACACCTTC
>TRBJ2-1|TRBD2|TRBV6-4|.
CASSDDLAGVAYNEQFF
TGTGCCAGCAGTGACGATTTAGCGGGAGTTGCCTACAATGAGCAGTTCTTC
>TRBJ2-7|.|TRBV6-1|.
CASSEPGRKAYEQYF
TGTGCCAGCAGTGAACCCGGACGGAAGGCCTACGAGCAGTACTTC
>TRBJ1-1|.|TRBV15|.
CATSRDRQGVSAFF
TGTGCCACCAGCAGGGATAGGCAGGGTGTTAGCGCTTTCTTT
>TRBJ2-3|.|TRBV10-3|many
CAISSGGSTDTQYF
TGTGCCATCAGCTCAGGGGGGAGCACAGATACGCAGTATTTT
>TRBJ2-7|.|TRBV28|few
CASSSLRPGEFYEQYF
TGTGCCAGCAGTTCGCTTCGTCCTGGAGAGTTCTACGAGCAGTACTTC
>TRBJ1-1|.|TRBV5-6|few
CASSFYFLTMNTEAFF
TGTGCCAGCAGCTTCTATTTTCTGACAATGAACACTGAAGCTTTCTTT
>TRBJ2-7|.|TRBV20-1|few
CSARRQVISYEQYF
TGCAGTGCTAGAAGACAGGTAATAAGCTACGAGCAGTACTTC
>TRBJ2-5|.|TRBV20-1|.
CSASFGAETQYF
TGCAGTGCTTCTTTTGGGGCTGAGACCCAGTACTTC
>TRBJ1-4|.|TRBV20-1|.
CSAGKKATNEKLFF
TGCAGTGCTGGGAAGAAAGCAACTAATGAAAAACTGTTTTTT
>TRBJ2-7|.|TRBV6-2/TRBV6-3|.
CASSYSTRYEQYF
TGTGCCAGCAGTTACTCGACGCGATACGAGCAGTACTTC
>TRBJ2-7|TRBD2|TRBV20-1|.
CSATPRTSGSYEQYF
TGCAGTGCTACCCCCAGGACTAGCGGGAGCTACGAGCAGTACTTC
>TRBJ1-6|.|TRBV7-9|.
CASSADRLSPLHF
TGTGCCAGCAGCGCAGACAGGCTTTCACCCCTCCACTTT
>TRBJ2-2|TRBD1|TRBV29-1|few
CSVEGTGISGELFF
TGCAGCGTTGAGGGGACAGGTATATCCGGGGAGCTGTTTTTT
>TRBJ2-2|.|TRBV7-3|.
CASSLNPRGNTGELFF
TGTGCCAGCAGCTTAAATCCTAGGGGTAACACCGGGGAGCTGTTTTTT
>TRBJ2-3|.|TRBV21-1|few
CASSKSFRQGSTDTQYF
TGTGCCAGCAGCAAATCCTTTAGACAGGGCAGCACAGATACGCAGTATTTT
>TRBJ1-3|TRBD1|TRBV5-5|.
CASKTDRGTGNTIYF
TGTGCCAGCAAAACCGACAGGGGGACTGGAAACACCATATATTTT
>TRBJ2-5|.|TRBV7-9|.
CASSPLETQYF
TGTGCCAGCAGCCCCCTGGAGACCCAGTACTTC
>TRBJ2-5|.|TRBV20-1|many
CSARAPDRQETQYF
TGCAGTGCTAGGGCCCCGGACCGCCAAGAGACCCAGTACTTC
>TRBJ1-1|.|TRBV12-5|few
CASGLVGQEAFF
TGTGCTAGTGGTTTGGTAGGGCAAGAAGCTTTCTTT
>TRBJ2-1|.|TRBV7-6|.
CASSLAYRGIGNEQFF
TGTGCCAGCAGCTTAGCGTACCGCGGGATTGGGAATGAGCAGTTCTTC
>TRBJ2-7|TRBD2|TRBV28|.
CASSEGLAGTYEQYF
TGTGCCAGCAGTGAGGGACTAGCGGGCACCTACGAGCAGTACTTC
>TRBJ2-7|TRBD1|TRBV2|.
CASSVYRGNEQYF
TGTGCCAGCAGTGTCTACAGGGGCAACGAGCAGTACTTC
>TRBJ2-7|TRBD2|TRBV10-3|many
CAILASGSYEQYF
TGTGCCATCCTGGCTAGCGGGAGCTACGAGCAGTACTTC
>TRBJ2-1|.|TRBV5-1|many
CASSGRAQGSYNEQFF
TGCGCCAGCAGCGGCCGGGCGCAAGGCTCCTACAATGAGCAGTTCTTC
>TRBJ2-1|.|TRBV7-2|.
CASSQRPVDEQFF
TGTGCCAGCAGCCAGCGACCGGTAGATGAGCAGTTCTTC
>TRBJ1-2|.|TRBV7-2|.
CASSLTPSGYGYTF
TGTGCCAGCAGCTTGACCCCCTCTGGGTATGGCTACACCTTC
>TRBJ2-1|.|TRBV20-1|few
CSASRAESYNEQFF
TGCAGTGCTAGTAGGGCGGAGTCCTACAATGAGCAGTTCTTC